The clone carrying this T cell receptor (beta chain) was counted at least ten times. Its antigen remains unknown. This entry comes from a study of T cell repertoires in cytomegalovirus infection. Turning to the study itself: The public TCR beta signatures pointed to both CMV infection and matching HLA type.

TCRdb itself ran the reads through MiXCR, one entry per CDR3 protein. This table holds under 300,000 distinct CDR3 sequences, 9% to 15% found once. Study results and caveats: Totalled public TCR beta family frequency picked out people who carried CMV plus the relevant HLA. Dominating the ex vivo response were TCR beta clonotypes that were CMV-specific and HLA-C-restricted.

This CDR3 spans 15 amino acids. V lost 2 bases and J lost 7; bases outside the gene matches: 7. The germline CDR1 and CDR2 sequences are SGHTA and FQGNSA. This chain joins TRBV7-2 and TRBJ2-7, with 11 bases that match TRBD2. Input material: PBMCs. The sequence was collected from a human donor in good health (CMV status not recorded). Some clones in this sample may be carry-over from other donors' samples. The CDR3 DNA reads TGTGCCAGCAGCTTAACTAGCGGGAGAGTAGAGGAGCAGTACTTC. As protein: CASSLTSGRVEEQYF.